One and the same sample provided the 32 T cell receptor beta chains below, sequenced in a study of control samples from healthy donors and cancer patients. Profiled with immunoSEQ multiplex PCR; TCRdb holds only in-frame clones, not every one. The table records more than 65,000 clones, roughly 82% of them present only once. Specimen: blood. These receptors all come from a man aged 45 to 65 in good health.

This clone was recorded only once. The genes are TRBV19 and TRBJ2-2, with D perhaps TRBD1 (5 bases). Germline V gives CDR1 LNHDA, CDR2 SQIVND (reference sequence). This CDR3 contains 16 residues. Trimming removed 4 bases at V and 0 bases at J, with 12 bases between. Here the CDR3 DNA reads TGTGCCAGTAGTAAGGGGTTCGGAACGAACACCGGGGAGCTGTTTTTT. As protein: CASSKGFGTNTGELFF. The whole variable domain, remainder taken from reference TRBV19 and TRBJ2-2, is DGGITQSPKYLFRKEGQNVTLSCEQNLNHDAMYWYRQDPGQGLRLIYYSQIVNDFQKGDIAEGYSVSREKKESFPLTVTSAQKNPTAFYLCASSKGFGTNTGELFFGEGSRLTVL.

The chain combines TRBV30 with TRBJ2-7, with D possibly matching TRBD2 (5 bases). The CDR3 loop spans 14 amino acids. V was cut by 0 bases and J by 2 bases, with 11 bases left in between. Germline assignment: CDR1 GTSNPN and CDR2 SVGIG (reference sequence). Here the CDR3 DNA reads TGTGCCTGGAGTGTATACCCGGGGACCTACGAGCAGTACTTC. Encoded protein: CAWSVYPGTYEQYF.

In this sample, this clone turned up once. The gene calls are TRBV18 and TRBJ1-5, with D perhaps TRBD1 (5 bases). With 8 bases removed from V and 3 bases from J, the gap between germline ends came to 17 bases. Germline CDR1 and CDR2: KGHSH and LQKENI. The CDR3 totals 15 residues. For the CDR3, the DNA is TGTGCCAGCACCTGGGGGACTGGGAACAATCAGCCCCAGCATTTT. Its protein product is CASTWGTGNNQPQHF.

The chain links TRBV9 to TRBJ1-2, with 9 bases fitting TRBD1. V lost 3 bases and J lost 3; bases outside the gene matches: 9. The CDR3 is 16 amino acids. CDR1 is SGDLS and CDR2 is YYNGEE in the germline V gene. The CDR3 DNA reads TGTGCCAGCAGCGCAGAAGGACAGGGGTTATACTATGGCTACACCTTC. It translates to CASSAEGQGLYYGYTF.

In its sample, this clone was seen a few times. The chain combines TRBV2 with TRBJ2-3, with D possibly matching TRBD1 (8 bases). V was trimmed by 6 bases and J by 6 bases, leaving 19 bases between them. This CDR3 has 15 amino acids. Germline CDR1 is SNHLY and CDR2 is FYNNEI. The CDR3 spells CASSAQNRGGDTQYF. Here the CDR3 DNA reads TGTGCCAGCAGCGCACAAAACAGGGGGGGTGATACGCAGTATTTT. Together with reference TRBV2 and TRBJ2-3, the CDR3 gives the full variable domain: EPEVTQTPSHQVTQMGQEVILRCVPISNHLYFYWYRQILGQKVEFLVSFYNNEISEKSEIFDDQFSVERPDGSNFTLKIRSTKLEDSAMYFCASSAQNRGGDTQYFGPGTRLTVL.

The chain employs TRBV11-2 and TRBJ1-6; D is unresolved. V lost 0 bases to trimming and J lost 0 bases, with 9 bases between them. The germline CDR1 and CDR2 sequences are SGHAT and FQNNGV. The CDR3 contains 17 residues. CDR3 in amino acids: CASSLESGSSYNSPLHF. The CDR3 nucleotides read TGTGCCAGCAGCTTAGAGTCGGGGAGCTCCTATAATTCACCCCTCCACTTT.

The chain is built from TRBV30 and TRBJ2-1; 11 nucleotides align to TRBD2. This CDR3 comprises 14 residues. The germline gives CDR1 GTSNPN, CDR2 SVGIG (reference sequence). The junction had 5 bases not matched to a gene; V was cut back by 3 bases and J by 7 bases. CDR3 sequence reads: CAWSPGLAVNEQFF. CDR3 sequence (DNA): TGTGCCTGGAGCCCGGGACTAGCGGTGAATGAGCAGTTCTTC.

In DNA, the CDR3 is TGCGCCAGCAGCCAATATACAGGGGAGAATGAGCAGTTCTTC. Residues: CASSQYTGENEQFF. The rearrangement joins TRBV4-1 to TRBJ2-1; 7 bases are a match to TRBD1. This CDR3 has 14 residues. Germline V gives CDR1 MGHRA, CDR2 YSYEKL. The V and J ends lost 2 bases and 7 bases, in that order; junction bases with no gene match: 5.

The chain has TRBV7-2 and TRBJ2-3; a weak D match, TRBD1 (6 bases). Trimming shortened V by 5 bases and J by 4 bases, and 16 bases separated the two germline ends. This CDR3 contains 15 residues. Germline loops: CDR1 SGHTA, CDR2 FQGNSA. This CDR3 is CASSPRGQISDTQYF. The CDR3 region has the DNA TGTGCCAGCAGCCCTCGAGGACAGATTTCAGATACGCAGTATTTT. Drawing the rest from reference TRBV7-2 and TRBJ2-3, the complete variable domain is GAGVSQSPSNKVTEKGKDVELRCDPISGHTALYWYRQSLGQGLEFLIYFQGNSAPDKSGLPSDRFSAERTGGSVSTLTIQRTQQEDSAVYLCASSPRGQISDTQYFGPGTRLTVL.

This clone was observed a single time. Here the CDR3 reads CASSSGVETQYF. DNA for the CDR3: TGTGCCAGCAGTTCGGGAGTCGAGACCCAGTACTTC. The chain joins TRBV6-6 to TRBJ2-5; D might be TRBD2 (6 bases). This CDR3 has 12 residues. V dropped 4 bases and J dropped 5 bases, with 8 bases sitting between them. The germline V gene has CDR1 MNHNY and CDR2 SVGAGI (reference sequence).

J is TRBJ1-5 and V is TRBV2; 7 bases line up with TRBD1. Trimming removed 3 bases from V and 5 bases from J; junction bases left unmatched: 4. The CDR3 is 14 amino acids. In germline, CDR1 is SNHLY, CDR2 FYNNEI. CDR3 DNA sequence: TGTGCCAGCAGTGACGGCAGGGGGTATCAGCCCCAGCATTTT. Residues: CASSDGRGYQPQHF.

This clone was seen a single time. The V and J genes are TRBV11-3 and TRBJ2-3; the D is unclear. V dropped 3 bases and J dropped 0 bases, with 10 bases sitting between them. CDR3 length: 15 amino acids. The germline gives CDR1 SGHNT, CDR2 YENEEA. CDR3 bases: TGTGCCAGCAGCTTTTTGTCCGATAGCACAGATACGCAGTATTTT. Its translation is CASSFLSDSTDTQYF.

The CDR3 DNA is TGTGCCAGCAGTTCCCGACCGTATAATTGGGACAGGGTGGACGTGTTAGGGACTGAAGCTTTCTTT. Amino acid sequence: CASSSRPYNWDRVDVLGTEAFF. J is TRBJ1-1 and V is TRBV27, with 9 nucleotides matching TRBD1. The CDR3 loop spans 22 amino acids. Unmatched junction bases numbered 29, after V lost 4 bases and J lost 5 bases. In germline, CDR1 is MNHEY, CDR2 SMNVEV (reference sequence).

V gene TRBV7-8 combines with J gene TRBJ2-5; no definite D call. Trimming stripped 1 base from V and 1 base from J, with 7 bases between. The CDR3 length is 14 residues. Germline V gives CDR1 SGHVS, CDR2 FQNEAQ. The CDR3 nucleotides are TGTGCCAGCAGCTTAGTATGGGGCCAAGAGACCCAGTACTTC. It encodes CASSLVWGQETQYF. Combining the CDR3 with reference TRBV7-8 and TRBJ2-5 gives the whole variable domain GAGVSQSPRYKVAKRGQDVALRCDPISGHVSLFWYQQALGQGPEFLTYFQNEAQLDKSGLPSDRFFAERPEGSVSTLKIQRTQQEDSAVYLCASSLVWGQETQYFGPGTRLLVL.

The genes are TRBV29-1 and TRBJ1-1, with 7 nucleotides matching TRBD1. Trimming took 7 bases from V and 0 from J; bases not matched to a gene: 8. Germline V CDR1 and CDR2: SQVTM, ANQGSEA. The CDR3 extends over 14 amino acids. The CDR3 sequence is CSASKGALNTEAFF. The CDR3, as DNA: TGCAGCGCCTCTAAGGGGGCATTGAACACTGAAGCTTTCTTT.

The chain joins TRBV9 to TRBJ1-2; no firm D call. This CDR3 comprises 14 residues. Trimming cost V 3 bases and J 3 bases, with 12 bases left between them. The V gene's germline CDR1 is SGDLS and CDR2 YYNGEE. CDR3 nucleotide sequence: TGTGCCAGCAGCGCAACGGACGCGGACTATGGCTACACCTTC. This gives the protein CASSATDADYGYTF.

This sequence joins TRBV10-3 and TRBJ2-7; D is uncertain. Germline V CDR1 and CDR2: ENHRY, SYGVKD. V was trimmed by 1 base and J by 0 bases, leaving 10 bases between them. This CDR3 spans 15 amino acids. Here the CDR3 reads CAISEFKGSSYEQYF. CDR3 bases: TGTGCCATCAGTGAGTTTAAGGGTAGCTCCTACGAGCAGTACTTC.

This sequence joins TRBV11-3 and TRBJ1-4; D is unclear. This CDR3 spans 15 amino acids. CDR1 and CDR2 from the germline V gene are SGHNT and YENEEA. V shed 6 bases and J shed 5 bases, with 16 bases lying between them. The CDR3 is CASSYVGRENEKLFF. DNA of the CDR3: TGTGCCAGCAGTTACGTGGGCCGCGAAAATGAAAAACTGTTTTTT.

This chain joins TRBV6-5 and TRBJ2-1; weak D call: TRBD2 (5 bases). V was clipped by 4 bases and J by 12 bases, with 19 bases between them. The V gene's germline CDR1 is MNHEY and CDR2 SVGAGI. The CDR3 loop spans 14 amino acids. CDR3 in amino acids: CASSSDLALPLQFF. In nucleotides, the CDR3 is TGTGCCAGCAGTTCAGACCTAGCCTTACCGTTGCAGTTCTTC.

This chain connects TRBV19 to TRBJ2-1; D gene uncertain. Trimming left V 5 bases short and J 9 bases short, with 17 bases between. The germline gives CDR1 LNHDA, CDR2 SQIVND (reference sequence). The CDR3 loop spans 14 amino acids. The CDR3 is CASSRGSTLGEQFF. CDR3 bases: TGTGCCAGTAGTCGTGGTAGTACACTGGGTGAGCAGTTCTTC. The full variable domain, rest sourced from reference TRBV19 and TRBJ2-1, is DGGITQSPKYLFRKEGQNVTLSCEQNLNHDAMYWYRQDPGQGLRLIYYSQIVNDFQKGDIAEGYSVSREKKESFPLTVTSAQKNPTAFYLCASSRGSTLGEQFFGPGTRLTVL.

This clone was seen a single time. The chain employs TRBV4-1 and TRBJ2-5; D possibly corresponds to TRBD2 (6 bases). The CDR3 runs to 15 residues. Trimming stripped 0 bases from V and 4 bases from J, with 12 bases between. CDR1 and CDR2 from the germline V gene are MGHRA and YSYEKL. In nucleotides, the CDR3 is TGCGCCAGCAGCCAAGACACGGGAGCTACAGAGACCCAGTACTTC. The encoded protein is CASSQDTGATETQYF.

V gene TRBV6-2 or TRBV6-3 combines with J gene TRBJ1-1, with D perhaps TRBD1 (6 bases). The CDR3 is 12 residues long. Deletions cut 6 bases from V and 6 bases from J, with 11 bases between. Germline V lookup: CDR1 MNHEY, CDR2 SVGEGT. CDR3 DNA sequence: TGTGCCAGCAGCTCGGGGGCCCCTGAAGCTTTCTTT. Translation: CASSSGAPEAFF.

This chain uses TRBV24-1 with TRBJ2-7; no reliable D call. The CDR3 is 11 residues long. Germline V gene data show CDR1 as KGHDR and CDR2 as SFDVKD. The V and J ends lost 9 bases and 4 bases respectively, with 9 bases between them. CDR3 coding DNA: TGTGCCACCGGGCAAGGGTACGAGCAGTACTTC. Translation gives CATGQGYEQYF.

The chain employs TRBV19 and TRBJ2-7; 8 nucleotides match TRBD2. Germline trimming cut 8 bases from V and 0 bases from J; bases unmatched to any gene: 6. This CDR3 is built from 14 residues. Germline CDR1 LNHDA, CDR2 SQIVND (reference sequence). As DNA, the CDR3 is TGTGCCAGTCGTTCTCGGGGGGGCTCCTACGAGCAGTACTTC. Translated: CASRSRGGSYEQYF. Filled out from reference TRBV19 and TRBJ2-7, the complete variable domain reads DGGITQSPKYLFRKEGQNVTLSCEQNLNHDAMYWYRQDPGQGLRLIYYSQIVNDFQKGDIAEGYSVSREKKESFPLTVTSAQKNPTAFYLCASRSRGGSYEQYFGPGTRLTVT.

The rearrangement uses TRBV7-2 and TRBJ2-1; TRBD1 might be the D (7 bases). Germline V gives CDR1 SGHTA, CDR2 FQGNSA. Trimming shortened V by 7 bases and J by 6 bases, and 16 bases separated the two germline ends. This CDR3 is 14 amino acids long. CDR3: CASTLRRGPNEQFF. CDR3 sequence (DNA): TGTGCCAGCACTCTGAGGAGGGGGCCCAATGAGCAGTTCTTC.

This chain uses TRBV30 with TRBJ1-1, with 9 bases fitting TRBD1. V was pared by 4 bases and J by 4 bases, with 4 bases of the junction left unmatched. This CDR3 is built from 13 residues. Germline CDR1 and CDR2: GTSNPN and SVGIG (reference sequence). The CDR3 loop is CAWNRGLSTEAFF. The CDR3 region has the DNA TGTGCCTGGAACAGGGGGCTGAGCACTGAAGCTTTCTTT.

The chain carries TRBV10-3 and TRBJ1-1, with D unresolved. The germline V gene encodes CDR1 ENHRY and CDR2 SYGVKD. The CDR3 contains 15 residues. Trimming took off 2 bases at V and 4 bases at J, with 14 bases between the two ends. The CDR3 sequence is CAISEGLSPGTEAFF. DNA for the CDR3: TGTGCCATCAGTGAGGGACTCTCCCCCGGCACTGAAGCTTTCTTT.

The genes are TRBV23-1 and TRBJ1-1, with a tentative D call TRBD1 (6 bases). TRBV23-1 is an ORF, and what it does is uncertain. CDR3 length: 14 residues. With 3 bases removed from V and 1 base from J, the gap between germline ends came to 9 bases. The CDR3 region is CASSQDRKNTEAFF. The CDR3, as DNA: TGCGCCAGCAGTCAGGACAGAAAGAACACTGAAGCTTTCTTT.

The chain has TRBV29-1 and TRBJ2-5; D ambiguous. The germline V gene encodes CDR1 SQVTM and CDR2 ANQGSEA. This CDR3 spans 13 amino acids. The germline V and J ends were trimmed by 6 bases and 4 bases, with 15 bases remaining between them. The CDR3 is CSVRKTRGETQYF. In nucleotides, the CDR3 is TGCAGCGTCAGAAAGACCCGAGGAGAGACCCAGTACTTC.

Only a few counts were recorded for this clone. The chain carries TRBV14 and TRBJ1-1; D unresolved. The CDR3 extends over 13 amino acids. CDR1 and CDR2 (germline): SGHDN, FVKESK. V was cut by 3 bases and J by 1 base, with 6 bases left in between. DNA of the CDR3: TGTGCCAGCAGCCAGGAGGGGAACACTGAAGCTTTCTTT. It is translated as CASSQEGNTEAFF.

The rearrangement links TRBV7-2 to TRBJ2-2; D gene uncertain. From germline, CDR1 is SGHTA and CDR2 FQGNSA. This CDR3 has 14 amino acids. V was pared by 6 bases and J by 2 bases, with 10 bases between. CDR3 region: CASSRRVNTGELFF. For the CDR3, the DNA is TGTGCCAGCAGTCGTAGAGTTAACACCGGGGAGCTGTTTTTT.

This chain links TRBV9 with TRBJ2-1; TRBD2 aligns across 11 bases. The CDR3 totals 16 residues. The germline gives CDR1 SGDLS, CDR2 YYNGEE. Trimming took 4 bases from V and 4 from J; bases not matched to a gene: 7. CDR3 sequence (DNA): TGTGCCAGCAGCCCACATAGCGGGAGGGATTACAATGAGCAGTTCTTC. Its protein is CASSPHSGRDYNEQFF.